What follows are 19 T cell receptor beta chains derived from one specimen sequenced in a study of blood T cell repertoires in COVID-19. Here immunoSEQ multiplex PCR was the method, and the copy in TCRdb shows in-frame clones only, minus some. The repertoire includes almost 85,000 clones, around 83% of them detected once, and less than 40% sits in the top ten. Sequencing was performed on peripheral blood. The receptors come from a man of 80 years or more with active or convalescent COVID-19.

The gene calls are TRBV7-2 and TRBJ1-5; weak D call: TRBD1 (6 bases). CDR1 SGHTA and CDR2 FQGNSA come from the germline V gene. This CDR3 region has 17 residues. Deletions cut 1 base from V and 3 bases from J, with 16 bases between. CDR3 in amino acids: CASSLVPQGLFNQPQHF. CDR3 bases: TGTGCCAGCAGCTTAGTCCCGCAGGGGCTCTTCAATCAGCCCCAGCATTTT.

The chain carries TRBV19 and TRBJ1-2; D uncertain. The CDR3 runs 16 residues. Trimming pared 3 bases from V and 3 bases from J, leaving 17 bases between. The germline CDR1 and CDR2 sequences are LNHDA and SQIVND (reference sequence). CDR3 loop: CASSIRWVREDYGYTF. In nucleotides, the CDR3 is TGTGCCAGTAGTATTCGATGGGTCCGAGAGGACTATGGCTACACCTTC.

V and J are TRBV27 and TRBJ2-7; TRBD2 matches at 14 bases. J lost 5 bases, V lost 0 bases, and 3 bases had no gene match. CDR3 length equals 16 residues. Germline assignment: CDR1 MNHEY and CDR2 SMNVEV (reference sequence). The CDR3 nucleotides are TGTGCCAGCAGTTTATCCGGGACTAGCGGGAGCCACGAGCAGTACTTC. Protein product: CASSLSGTSGSHEQYF.

This clone has just one count. This chain uses TRBV5-1 with TRBJ1-6; tentatively, D is TRBD1 (5 bases). CDR1 and CDR2 (germline): SGHRS, YFSETQ. This CDR3 comprises 15 residues. V shed 2 bases and J shed 7 bases, with 13 bases lying between them. CDR3 protein: CASSFDSGGNSPLHF. The CDR3 nucleotides read TGCGCCAGCAGCTTCGATAGCGGGGGAAATTCACCCCTCCACTTT.

The chain joins TRBV29-1 to TRBJ1-2; maybe TRBD1 (6 bases). This CDR3 contains 15 residues. V shed 3 bases and J shed 8 bases, with 22 bases lying between them. CDR1 is SQVTM, CDR2 ANQGSEA, per germline. The CDR3 bases are TGCAGCGTTGACGGCACCTCCAGGGGAATGGACGGCTACACCTTC. Protein: CSVDGTSRGMDGYTF.

The chain carries TRBV2 and TRBJ2-1, with 9 bases fitting TRBD1. V gave up 5 bases and J gave up 0 bases; unmatched junction bases: 11. From germline, CDR1 is SNHLY and CDR2 FYNNEI. The CDR3 extends over 18 amino acids. The CDR3 nucleotides are TGTGCCAGCAGTCCCGGGACAGGGAGACGAACCTCCTACAATGAGCAGTTCTTC. Residues: CASSPGTGRRTSYNEQFF.

As DNA, the CDR3 is TGTGCCAGCAGTCGGGACAGGGTCGGGCAGCCCCAGCATTTT. Translating it yields CASSRDRVGQPQHF. This chain joins TRBV2 and TRBJ1-5; 9 nucleotides line up with TRBD1. Germline V gives CDR1 SNHLY, CDR2 FYNNEI. This CDR3 region has 14 residues. V gave up 5 bases and J gave up 7 bases; unmatched junction bases: 6.

This chain connects TRBV28 to TRBJ2-5; maybe TRBD2 (6 bases). Trimming pared 5 bases from V and 5 bases from J, leaving 18 bases between. Germline V gene lookup returns CDR1 MDHEN and CDR2 SYDVKM. CDR3 length: 15 amino acids. The CDR3 region has the DNA TGTGCCAGCAGTCTACCCACCGGAGGGTGGGAGACCCAGTACTTC. This codes for CASSLPTGGWETQYF.

V usage is TRBV15 and J usage is TRBJ1-3; D is possibly TRBD1 (5 bases). Germline CDR1 LNHNV, CDR2 YYDKDF (reference sequence). V was trimmed by 0 bases and J by 0 bases, leaving 6 bases between them. The CDR3 has 15 amino acids. CDR3 protein: CATSRDRGSGNTIYF. CDR3 in DNA: TGTGCCACCAGCAGAGATAGGGGCTCTGGAAACACCATATATTTT.

The genes are TRBV6-1 and TRBJ1-2; 9 bases are shared with TRBD1. Germline-derived CDR1 and CDR2 are MNHNS and SASEGT. Trimming removed 2 bases from V and 8 bases from J; junction bases left unmatched: 6. The CDR3 runs to 14 residues. The chain's CDR3 is CASSETQGARGYTF. CDR3 sequence (DNA): TGTGCCAGCAGTGAAACACAGGGGGCGCGAGGCTACACCTTC.

The V and J genes are TRBV28 and TRBJ2-7; a possible D gene is TRBD2 (5 bases). Germline CDR1 is MDHEN and CDR2 is SYDVKM. V gave up 7 bases and J gave up 3 bases, with 10 bases separating them. The CDR3 is made up of 12 amino acids. The CDR3 sequence: CASTSGNYEQYF. As DNA, the CDR3 is TGTGCCAGCACGTCCGGGAACTACGAGCAGTACTTC.

This clone has a handful of counts. The gene calls are TRBV12-3 or TRBV12-4 and TRBJ1-1; D gene unclear. CDR3 size: 12 residues. V was shortened by 1 base and J by 5 bases, with 5 bases between the two germline ends. CDR3 in amino acids: CASSLGPTEAFF. CDR3 nucleotides: TGTGCCAGCAGTTTAGGGCCTACTGAAGCTTTCTTT.

The chain is built from TRBV19 and TRBJ2-4; TRBD2 matches 13 bases. The trim removed 6 bases at V and 8 bases at J, leaving 7 bases unmatched. The CDR3 runs 15 residues. CDR1 and CDR2 from the germline V gene are LNHDA and SQIVND (reference sequence). The CDR3 loop reads CASRKGLAGSDIQYF. The CDR3 DNA sequence: TGTGCCAGTAGAAAGGGACTAGCGGGATCGGACATTCAGTACTTC.

The chain has TRBV5-4 and TRBJ2-5; 14 nucleotides agree with TRBD2. V dropped 4 bases and J dropped 2; count of bases not matched to a gene: 4. Germline V gives CDR1 SGHNT, CDR2 YYREEE (reference sequence). The CDR3 is 16 residues long. In DNA, the CDR3 is TGTGCCAGCAGCCAAGGACTAGCGGGGGGTCAAGAGACCCAGTACTTC. Translating it yields CASSQGLAGGQETQYF.

CDR3 coding DNA: TGTGCCAGCAGCCAAGTCCTGGGTAGGAGCGAGCAGTACTTC. Its protein is CASSQVLGRSEQYF. The chain couples TRBV3-1 (or the pseudogene TRBV3-2) to TRBJ2-7, with unresolved D. CDR1 and CDR2 (germline): LGHDT, YNNKEL (reference sequence). V gave up 1 base and J gave up 6 bases, with 13 bases separating them. There are 14 residues in the CDR3.

The chain couples TRBV28 to TRBJ2-7; 9 nucleotides match TRBD1. Germline trimming cut 7 bases from V and 7 bases from J; bases unmatched to any gene: 11. The CDR3 loop spans 14 amino acids. Germline assignment: CDR1 MDHEN and CDR2 SYDVKM. The CDR3 DNA reads TGTGCCAGCAATGGCCCCGGGACAGGGTGGGAGCAGTACTTC. Translating gives CASNGPGTGWEQYF.

In the case of this clone: An end of the junction differs from the germline gene, which may be a read error. The CDR3 spells CASSQISEVPVNF. The DNA for the CDR3 is TGCGCCAGCAGCCAAATCTCAGAGGTCCCCGTGAACTTC. The rearrangement uses TRBV4-1 and TRBJ2-5; D unclear. CDR1 and CDR2 from the germline V gene are MGHRA and YSYEKL. The CDR3 is 13 residues long.

The sample holds a few counts of this clone. V usage is TRBV6-6 and J usage is TRBJ2-5, with D hard to call. Trimming shortened V by 2 bases and J by 4 bases, and 11 bases separated the two germline ends. The germline V gene has CDR1 MNHNY and CDR2 SVGAGI (reference sequence). The CDR3 is made up of 14 amino acids. The chain's CDR3 is CASSYELGRETQYF. The CDR3, as DNA: TGTGCCAGCAGTTACGAGCTAGGTCGAGAGACCCAGTACTTC.

This chain joins TRBV6-1 and TRBJ2-7; D gene unclear. V lost 0 bases to trimming and J lost 2 bases, with 14 bases between them. The CDR3 has 16 amino acids. CDR1 is MNHNS, CDR2 SASEGT, per germline. For the CDR3, the DNA is TGTGCCAGCAGTGAAGCGTCGACATTACCCACCTACGAGCAGTACTTC. Translation gives CASSEASTLPTYEQYF.